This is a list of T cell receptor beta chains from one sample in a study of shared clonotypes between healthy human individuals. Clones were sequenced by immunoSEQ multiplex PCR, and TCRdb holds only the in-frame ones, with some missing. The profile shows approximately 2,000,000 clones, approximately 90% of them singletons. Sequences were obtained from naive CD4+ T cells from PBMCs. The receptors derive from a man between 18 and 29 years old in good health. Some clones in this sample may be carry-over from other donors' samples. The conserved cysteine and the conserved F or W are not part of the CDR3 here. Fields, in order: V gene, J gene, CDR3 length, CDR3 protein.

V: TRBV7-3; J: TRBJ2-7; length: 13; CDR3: ASSLSHGTGDEQY
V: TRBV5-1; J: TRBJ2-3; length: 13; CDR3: ASSLAGRHTDTQY
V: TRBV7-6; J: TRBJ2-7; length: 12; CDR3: ASSLVRSSYEQY
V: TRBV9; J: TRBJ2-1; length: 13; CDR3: ASSVHVAGVNEQF
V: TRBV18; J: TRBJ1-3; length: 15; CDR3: ASSPLQAGHSGNTIY
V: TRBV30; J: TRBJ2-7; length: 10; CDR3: AWSRFRYEQY
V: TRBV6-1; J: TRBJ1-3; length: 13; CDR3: ASSSYRVSGNTIY
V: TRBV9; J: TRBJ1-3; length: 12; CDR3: ASSPRTALNTIY
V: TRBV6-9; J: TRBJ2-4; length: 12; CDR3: ASSYYGTSPHQY
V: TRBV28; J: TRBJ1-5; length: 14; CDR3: ASISPDRGLYQPQH
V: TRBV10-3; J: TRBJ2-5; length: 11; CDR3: AISGQGGETQY
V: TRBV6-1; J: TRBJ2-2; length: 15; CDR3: ASSEKPLPGSTGELF
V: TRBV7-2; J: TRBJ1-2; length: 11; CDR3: ASSSRQGVGYT
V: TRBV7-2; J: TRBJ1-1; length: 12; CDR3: ASSLGQLNTEAF